Listed here are 30 T cell receptor beta chains from one sample, sequenced in a study of T cell repertoires in cytomegalovirus infection. Each CDR3 protein is one row after TCRdb ran MiXCR on the reads. Here the sample spans approximately 600,000 distinct CDR3 sequences, 40% being singletons. The antigens of these receptors remain unknown. The sample here was cultured PBMCs, taken from culture after CMV antigen stimulation. These receptors were taken from a human donor in good health (CMV status not recorded). Some clones in this sample may be carry-over from other donors' samples.

This clonotype was seen only a few times. The chain joins TRBV7-2 to TRBJ2-3; D is possibly TRBD2 (5 bases). Germline V lookup: CDR1 SGHTA, CDR2 FQGNSA. This CDR3 region has 15 residues. Trimming shortened V by 4 bases and J by 4 bases, and 15 bases separated the two germline ends. CDR3 sequence: CASSSQDGKADTQYF. The CDR3 coding sequence is TGTGCCAGCAGCTCTCAGGACGGGAAGGCAGATACGCAGTATTTT.

The chain's CDR3 is CASSLEAGGYQPQHF. As DNA, the CDR3 is TGTGCCAGCAGCCTTGAGGCAGGGGGATATCAGCCCCAGCATTTT. The chain recombines TRBV7-6 with TRBJ1-5; 7 positions match TRBD1. The J segment lost 5 bases and the V segment lost 5 bases, leaving 9 bases of the junction unmatched. Germline assignment: CDR1 SGHVS and CDR2 FNYEAQ. This CDR3 is 15 amino acids long.

V is TRBV20-1 and J is TRBJ2-1, with D uncertain. Germline CDR1 reads DFQATT; CDR2 reads SNEGSKA (reference sequence). This CDR3 is built from 12 residues. Trimming pared 3 bases from V and 1 base from J, leaving 4 bases between. This chain's CDR3 is CSASYSYNEQFF. CDR3 DNA: TGCAGTGCTAGCTATTCCTACAATGAGCAGTTCTTC.

This clonotype was counted only a few times. This chain links TRBV7-6 with TRBJ2-2; weak D call: TRBD2 (6 bases). Looked up from germline, CDR1 is SGHVS and CDR2 is FNYEAQ. Trimming cost V 6 bases and J 5 bases, with 22 bases left between them. CDR3 length: 17 amino acids. The CDR3 protein is CASSYQGGREWTGELFF. In DNA, the CDR3 is TGTGCCAGCAGTTATCAGGGTGGCCGGGAGTGGACCGGGGAGCTGTTTTTT.

This chain links TRBV19 with TRBJ1-1; no firm D call. This CDR3 has 13 amino acids. Trimming stripped 11 bases from V and 0 bases from J, with 13 bases between. The V gene's germline CDR1 is LNHDA and CDR2 SQIVND (reference sequence). The CDR3 loop reads CAPAVIMNTEAFF. The CDR3 DNA follows: TGTGCCCCAGCAGTTATCATGAACACTGAAGCTTTCTTT.

This clonotype was picked up many times. The gene calls are TRBV7-2 and TRBJ2-7; no clear D gene. Germline CDR1 is SGHTA and CDR2 is FQGNSA. V was trimmed by 4 bases and J by 7 bases, leaving 8 bases between them. The CDR3 extends over 11 amino acids. For the CDR3, the DNA is TGTGCCAGCAGCTCAACCCGGGAGCAGTACTTC. It codes for CASSSTREQYF.

This clonotype was observed many times. J is TRBJ1-5 and V is TRBV7-8; perhaps TRBD1 as D (5 bases). From germline, CDR1 is SGHVS and CDR2 FQNEAQ. V was clipped by 1 base and J by 4 bases, with 14 bases between them. CDR3 length: 16 amino acids. CDR3 region: CASSLVWEQGNQPQHF. The CDR3 nucleotides read TGTGCCAGCAGCTTAGTATGGGAGCAGGGAAATCAGCCCCAGCATTTT.

This clonotype was seen only a few times. V and J are TRBV7-6 and TRBJ2-7; D remains ambiguous. The CDR3 runs 14 residues. Between the trimmed V and J ends, which lost 2 bases and 2 bases, there was a span of 10 bases. CDR1 and CDR2 (germline): SGHVS, FNYEAQ. The CDR3 here is CASSLTASPYEQYF. In nucleotides, the CDR3 is TGTGCCAGCAGCTTAACCGCTTCCCCCTACGAGCAGTACTTC.

This chain connects TRBV6-2 or TRBV6-3 to TRBJ2-4; D is ambiguous. V shed 4 bases and J shed 15 bases, with 19 bases lying between them. The CDR3 spans 13 residues. Germline CDR1 reads MNHEY; CDR2 reads SVGEGT. CDR3 region: CASSSVSLWIRYF. The CDR3 DNA follows: TGTGCCAGCAGTTCCGTTTCCCTGTGGATACGGTACTTC.

This rearrangement joins TRBV6-1 to TRBJ1-4; D gene ambiguous. From germline, CDR1 is MNHNS and CDR2 SASEGT. V dropped 2 bases and J dropped 0 bases, with 16 bases sitting between them. CDR3 size: 18 residues. Written as DNA, the CDR3 is TGTGCCAGCAGTGAATACGGCCGGAGTCTTCCAACTAATGAAAAACTGTTTTTT. It encodes CASSEYGRSLPTNEKLFF.

V gene TRBV19 combines with J gene TRBJ2-4; perhaps TRBD1 as D (5 bases). Per germline, CDR1 LNHDA and CDR2 SQIVND (reference sequence). This CDR3 comprises 15 residues. The V gene lost 2 bases and the J gene lost 0 bases, with 8 bases spanning the gap. The CDR3 protein is CASSIWGRAKNIQYF. The CDR3 DNA sequence: TGTGCCAGTAGTATATGGGGCCGAGCCAAAAACATTCAGTACTTC.

In this sample, this clonotype turned up a few times. The J gene is TRBJ2-7, the V gene TRBV7-2; 11 bases are a match to TRBD2. Germline V gene sequence: CDR1 SGHTA, CDR2 FQGNSA. V was pared by 6 bases and J by 4 bases, with 5 bases of the junction left unmatched. CDR3 size: 14 residues. For the CDR3, the DNA is TGTGCCAGCAGTTCTAGCGGGAGGCCTTACGAGCAGTACTTC. Amino acids: CASSSSGRPYEQYF.

This clonotype was picked up a small number of times. V is TRBV6-1 and J is TRBJ1-1; D remains ambiguous. The germline V gene encodes CDR1 MNHNS and CDR2 SASEGT. The V and J ends lost 4 bases and 2 bases respectively, with 11 bases between them. The CDR3 runs 14 residues. The CDR3 sequence is CASSVLRTNTEAFF. CDR3 DNA sequence: TGTGCCAGCAGTGTCCTCAGGACCAACACTGAAGCTTTCTTT.

This chain uses TRBV20-1 with TRBJ2-3, with a weak D call TRBD2 (6 bases). The CDR3 is made up of 16 amino acids. Germline loops: CDR1 DFQATT, CDR2 SNEGSKA (reference sequence). Trimming cost V 3 bases and J 3 bases, with 19 bases left between them. Here the CDR3 DNA reads TGCAGTGCTAGTCACAACCGGGGGATGTGGACAGATACGCAGTATTTT. This encodes CSASHNRGMWTDTQYF.

The chain links TRBV7-2 to TRBJ2-3, with 7 bases that match TRBD2. V shed 4 bases and J 5 bases; nucleotides not matched to a gene: 6. The germline gives CDR1 SGHTA, CDR2 FQGNSA. The CDR3 runs 14 residues. This CDR3 reads CASSYRGEGDTQYF. CDR3 nucleotide sequence: TGTGCCAGCAGCTACCGTGGGGAGGGAGATACGCAGTATTTT. The full variable domain, completed using reference TRBV7-2 and TRBJ2-3, is GAGVSQSPSNKVTEKGKDVELRCDPISGHTALYWYRQSLGQGLEFLIYFQGNSAPDKSGLPSDRFSAERTGGSVSTLTIQRTQQEDSAVYLCASSYRGEGDTQYFGPGTRLTVL.

A single count supports this clonotype. The chain is built from TRBV10-3 and TRBJ2-4; D not certain. Looked up from germline, CDR1 is ENHRY and CDR2 is SYGVKD. Trimming removed 2 bases at V and 1 base at J, with 9 bases between. The CDR3 has 15 residues. The CDR3 DNA reads as TGTGCCATCAGTGAGGGGATGACGGCCAAAAACATTCAGTACTTC. This encodes CAISEGMTAKNIQYF.

This clonotype was seen only once. The chain is built from TRBV4-1 and TRBJ2-5; D is unclear. Germline CDR1 MGHRA, CDR2 YSYEKL. This CDR3 is 15 amino acids long. Deletions cut 6 bases from V and 1 base from J, with 15 bases between. CDR3 sequence: CASRLNRFSQETQYF. DNA for the CDR3: TGCGCCAGCAGGCTTAATAGGTTCTCCCAAGAGACCCAGTACTTC.

V usage is TRBV20-1 and J usage is TRBJ2-1; TRBD2 is a possible D gene (6 bases). Germline lookup yields CDR1 DFQATT and CDR2 SNEGSKA (reference sequence). The V end was cut by 7 bases, the J end by 4 bases, with 17 bases between. The CDR3 spans 14 residues. The chain's CDR3 is CSGRGLRMYNEQFF. The CDR3 DNA is TGCAGTGGGCGGGGACTTCGAATGTACAATGAGCAGTTCTTC.

J is TRBJ2-7 and V is TRBV7-9; D is possibly TRBD1 or TRBD2 (6 bases each). Looked up from germline, CDR1 is SEHNR and CDR2 is FQNEAQ (reference sequence). Trimming removed 4 bases from V and 3 bases from J, with 10 bases in between. The CDR3 contains 13 residues. The CDR3 loop is CASSWRGDYEQYF. The CDR3 DNA follows: TGTGCCAGCAGCTGGAGGGGGGACTACGAGCAGTACTTC. The variable domain in full, with the rest retrieved from reference TRBV7-9 and TRBJ2-7, is DTGVSQNPRHKITKRGQNVTFRCDPISEHNRLYWYRQTLGQGPEFLTYFQNEAQLEKSRLLSDRFSAERPKGSFSTLEIQRTEQGDSAMYLCASSWRGDYEQYFGPGTRLTVT.

J is TRBJ2-7 and V is TRBV20-1; D uncertain. This CDR3 region has 11 residues. Germline CDR1 is DFQATT and CDR2 is SNEGSKA (reference sequence). Trimming stripped 0 bases from V and 6 bases from J, with 6 bases between. DNA for the CDR3: TGCAGTGCTAGAGACGCGCCCGAGCAGTACTTC. Translated, it gives CSARDAPEQYF.

This chain connects TRBV12-3 or TRBV12-4 to TRBJ1-1; no reliable D call. V lost 7 bases to trimming and J lost 3 bases, with 12 bases between them. This CDR3 comprises 13 residues. The CDR3 spells CASTGRSYTEAFF. The CDR3 bases are TGTGCCAGCACGGGCAGGTCCTACACTGAAGCTTTCTTT.

This clonotype appeared a few times. The chain joins TRBV7-2 to TRBJ2-3; 12 nucleotides match TRBD2. V was pared by 0 bases and J by 2 bases, with 9 bases of the junction left unmatched. Per germline, CDR1 SGHTA and CDR2 FQGNSA. This CDR3 has 19 amino acids. CDR3 nucleotide sequence: TGTGCCAGCAGCTTAGCTCCTAGCGGGAGGGGGTACGACACAGATACGCAGTATTTT. Encoded protein: CASSLAPSGRGYDTDTQYF.

The chain is built from TRBV6-1 and TRBJ2-1; D unclear. Trimming removed 8 bases at V and 6 bases at J, with 23 bases between. This CDR3 contains 16 residues. CDR1 and CDR2 from the germline V gene are MNHNS and SASEGT. The CDR3 is CASGQYGCHQANEQFF. CDR3 DNA: TGTGCCAGCGGCCAGTATGGGTGCCATCAGGCCAATGAGCAGTTCTTC.

The V gene is TRBV27, the J gene TRBJ2-7; tentatively, D is TRBD1 (6 bases). V was shortened by 8 bases and J by 0 bases, with 17 bases between the two germline ends. The CDR3 has 15 residues. Germline V gene data show CDR1 as MNHEY and CDR2 as SMNVEV (reference sequence). CDR3 bases: TGTGCCAGCCGATTCACTTTGGACAGCTCCTACGAGCAGTACTTC. It is translated as CASRFTLDSSYEQYF.

The sample holds one count of this clonotype. This chain connects TRBV6-6 to TRBJ2-3; D may correspond to TRBD1 or TRBD2 (5 bases each). V shed 5 bases and J shed 2 bases, with 8 bases lying between them. CDR3 length: 13 residues. The germline V gene encodes CDR1 MNHNY and CDR2 SVGAGI (reference sequence). Here the CDR3 reads CASSGGHTDTQYF. CDR3 bases: TGTGCCAGCAGTGGGGGTCACACAGATACGCAGTATTTT.

The sample holds a few counts of this clonotype. CDR3 in DNA: TGTGCCAGCAGCTCATTAGCGGGAGTGGGAGAGACCCAGTACTTC. Translated: CASSSLAGVGETQYF. The chain joins TRBV7-2 to TRBJ2-5, with 9 bases aligning to TRBD2. Germline values: CDR1 SGHTA, CDR2 FQGNSA. The CDR3 runs to 15 residues. Trimming cost V 4 bases and J 4 bases; bases outside gene matches: 7.

V usage is TRBV6-1 and J usage is TRBJ2-3; D unresolved. V gave up 3 bases and J gave up 0 bases, with 13 bases separating them. There are 16 residues in the CDR3. The germline V gene has CDR1 MNHNS and CDR2 SASEGT. The CDR3 region has the DNA TGTGCCAGCAGTGACACGGGCCACCGAAGCACAGATACGCAGTATTTT. Encoded protein: CASSDTGHRSTDTQYF.

The chain uses TRBV2 and TRBJ1-1; unclear D gene. CDR3 length: 13 residues. V was trimmed by 10 bases and J by 1 base, leaving 13 bases between them. CDR1 and CDR2 (germline): SNHLY, FYNNEI. The CDR3, as DNA: TGTGCCACCCAAATCGCCGGGAACACTGAAGCTTTCTTT. It specifies CATQIAGNTEAFF.

The chain joins TRBV29-1 to TRBJ1-1; no clear D. The length of the CDR3 is 15 residues. V lost 1 base and J lost 0, with 12 bases in between. Germline assignment: CDR1 SQVTM and CDR2 ANQGSEA. CDR3 nucleotide sequence: TGCAGCGTTGAAGGTCCGGAAATCATGAACACTGAAGCTTTCTTT. Protein sequence: CSVEGPEIMNTEAFF.

This chain links TRBV6-5 with TRBJ1-1; D is perhaps TRBD1 (6 bases). Germline values: CDR1 MNHEY, CDR2 SVGAGI. This CDR3 has 14 amino acids. V was clipped by 5 bases and J by 6 bases, with 16 bases between them. CDR3 loop: CASSAPGGAPEAFF. Here the CDR3 DNA reads TGTGCCAGCAGTGCCCCCGGGGGCGCCCCTGAAGCTTTCTTT.